The rows below give T cell receptor beta chains drawn from one sample of a study of OX40 agonist ivuxolimab in advanced cancers. Sequencing was performed with immunoSEQ multiplex PCR; in TCRdb, only in-frame clones are kept and a portion is missing. The sample carries about 84,000 clones, around 85% recorded once. The material was CD4+ or CD8+ T cells sorted from blood, obtained in a trial of the OX40 agonist ivuxolimab. The receptors stem from an adult with an advanced solid tumor such as melanoma, head and neck, liver or kidney cancer. CDR3s include the opening cysteine and the closing phenylalanine or tryptophan. The D gene is left open where the match is weak. The size entry is marked missing in some rows and otherwise reads once, few, many or a size class.

>16|NA|TRBV5-6|NA|TRBJ1-1
TGTGCCAGCAGCTTCTATAGGGGGGATCGGAAAACTGAAGCTTTCTTT
CASSFYRGDRKTEAFF
>17|NA|TRBV13|TRBD2|TRBJ2-3
TGTGCCAGCAGCTTAGTTTTTGCGGGGGTAAACCCAGATACGCAGTATTTT
CASSLVFAGVNPDTQYF
>11|NA|TRBV18|NA|TRBJ2-5
TGTGCCAGCTCACCTCAAGAGACCCAGTACTTC
CASSPQETQYF
>18|NA|TRBV4-1|NA|TRBJ2-5
TGCGCCAGCAGCCAAGAAGGCGGTGGGTCGATCGGAGGAGAGACCCAGTACTTC
CASSQEGGGSIGGETQYF
>18|NA|TRBV19|TRBD1|TRBJ1-5
TGTGCCAGTACCCGCCGGGACAGGGTCCCTTTCCACGATCAGCCCCAGCATTTT
CASTRRDRVPFHDQPQHF
>14|NA|TRBV27|NA|TRBJ1-4
TGTGCCAGCAGTGGAAGGCAGGGTCGTGAAAAACTGTTTTTT
CASSGRQGREKLFF
>13|NA|TRBV6-5|NA|TRBJ1-1
TGTGCCAGCAGTGACAACACCAACACTGAAGCTTTCTTT
CASSDNTNTEAFF
>17|NA|TRBV4-1|NA|TRBJ1-1
TGCGCCAGCAGCCCGACCTGGGGAAGAGGTGGGGCCACTGAAGCTTTCTTT
CASSPTWGRGGATEAFF
>16|once|TRBV27|TRBD1|TRBJ2-1
TGTGCCAGCAGAAAACAGACAGGGGGGTCCTACAATGAGCAGTTCTTC
CASRKQTGGSYNEQFF
>15|NA|TRBV19|NA|TRBJ1-4
TGTGCCAGTAGTATTAAAGGACAGCCTAATGAAAAACTGTTTTTT
CASSIKGQPNEKLFF
>17|NA|TRBV28|TRBD2|TRBJ2-1
TGTGCCAGCAGCCTGGAAGGTGGAGCGGGGGGGCCCAGGGAGCAGTTCTTC
CASSLEGGAGGPREQFF
>13|NA|TRBV18|TRBD1|TRBJ1-2
TGTGCCAGCTCAGGCGGACAGGGGGATGGCTACACCTTC
CASSGGQGDGYTF
>15|few|TRBV11-3|TRBD1|TRBJ2-3
TGTGCCAGCAGCCCATGGACAGGGAGCACAGATACGCAGTATTTT
CASSPWTGSTDTQYF
>13|NA|TRBV7-9|NA|TRBJ2-5
TGTGCCAGCAGCTTAGGCGGTTTCCGGACCCAGTACTTC
CASSLGGFRTQYF
>13|NA|TRBV2|NA|TRBJ2-5
TGTGCCAGCAGTGTAAACGGACAAGAGACCCAGTACTTC
CASSVNGQETQYF
>15|NA|TRBV11-2|TRBD1|TRBJ1-2
TGTGCCAGCAGCCGAGGGACAGGGAAGAAATATGGCTACACCTTC
CASSRGTGKKYGYTF
>14|NA|TRBV10-3|TRBD1|TRBJ2-7
TGTGCCATCAGTGTTTCAGGGGGAAGCTACGAGCAGTACTTC
CAISVSGGSYEQYF
>15|once|TRBV7-6|NA|TRBJ1-4
TGTGCCAGCAGCTTAGTATGGGGGGCGGATGAAAAACTGTTTTTT
CASSLVWGADEKLFF
>17|NA|TRBV5-1|NA|TRBJ2-3
TGCGCCAGCAGCTTTGGGCGATCCAACAGCAACACAGATACGCAGTATTTT
CASSFGRSNSNTDTQYF
>14|NA|TRBV6-5|NA|TRBJ1-5
TGTGCCAGCAGTACGAGTCCCAGCAATCAGCCCCAGCATTTT
CASSTSPSNQPQHF
>14|NA|TRBV4-2|NA|TRBJ2-3
TGTGCCAGCAGCCATGGGGAGTTCACAGATACGCAGTATTTT
CASSHGEFTDTQYF
>16|NA|TRBV4-1|NA|TRBJ1-5
TGCGCCAGCAGCCAGGGACACCCTTATAGCAATCAGCCCCAGCATTTT
CASSQGHPYSNQPQHF
>14|NA|TRBV7-3|NA|TRBJ2-5
TGTGCCAGCAGCTTATCCGGGTTGAGAGAGACCCAGTACTTC
CASSLSGLRETQYF
>18|NA|TRBV30|TRBD2|TRBJ2-3
TGTGCCTGGACAAGGAGGTCTAGCGGGAGAACTAGCACAGATACGCAGTATTTT
CAWTRRSSGRTSTDTQYF
>14|NA|TRBV5-5|NA|TRBJ1-4
TGTGCCAGCAGCTTGACAGGGCAGCGTGAAAAACTGTTTTTT
CASSLTGQREKLFF
>12|once|TRBV5-3|NA|TRBJ1-1
TGTGCCAGCGGACAGCTGAACACTGAAGCTTTCTTT
CASGQLNTEAFF
>13|NA|TRBV4-1|NA|TRBJ1-5
TGCGCCAGCAGCCTATTTATTAATTTGGCCCAGCATTTT
CASSLFINLAQHF
>15|NA|TRBV30|NA|TRBJ1-2
TGTGCCTGGAGTGTGGTTAACAGACTCCTCTATGGCTACACCTTC
CAWSVVNRLLYGYTF
>15|NA|TRBV5-1|TRBD2|TRBJ2-1
TGCGCCAGCAGCTTGGAGGGACTAGCGGGAGGCGAGCAGTTCTTC
CASSLEGLAGGEQFF
>13|NA|TRBV11-2|NA|TRBJ1-1
TGTGCCAGCAGCTTTAGACCGAACACTGAAGCTTTCTTT
CASSFRPNTEAFF
>17|NA|TRBV7-9|TRBD2|TRBJ2-1
TGTGCCAGCAGCGGGGGACTAGCGGGGGATGGATACAATGAGCAGTTCTTC
CASSGGLAGDGYNEQFF
>11|NA|TRBV6-5|NA|TRBJ1-1
TGTGCCAGCACCGTGGCATCCAAAGCTTTCTTT
CASTVASKAFF
>11|NA|TRBV28|NA|TRBJ1-2
TGTGCCAGCAGTGATGGATCAGGCTACACCTTC
CASSDGSGYTF
>13|NA|TRBV7-2|NA|TRBJ2-7
TGTGCCAGCAGCTTCCACAGGGCCCACGAGCAGTACTTC
CASSFHRAHEQYF
>14|NA|TRBV2|NA|TRBJ1-3
TGTGCCAGCAGGGACGGCTTCTCTGGAAACACCATATATTTT
CASRDGFSGNTIYF
>16|NA|TRBV5-4|TRBD2|TRBJ2-2
TGTGCCAGCAGCTTGTCGGGGAGGGGTATAACCGGGGAGCTGTTTTTT
CASSLSGRGITGELFF
>14|NA|TRBV5-6|TRBD1|TRBJ1-4
TGTGCCAGCAGCTTGGTGGGACAGGGGGAAAAACTGTTTTTT
CASSLVGQGEKLFF
>15|NA|TRBV6-5|NA|TRBJ2-7
TGTGCCAGCAGTTACTCGACGGGGACTGTCTCCGAGCAGTACTTC
CASSYSTGTVSEQYF
>15|NA|TRBV28|NA|TRBJ2-7
TGTGCCAGCAGCCCGGGGACGGAGAGCTCCTACGAGCAGTACTTC
CASSPGTESSYEQYF
>12|NA|TRBV28|NA|TRBJ1-2
TGTGCCAGCACCTGGGGCAACTATGGCTACACCTTC
CASTWGNYGYTF
>14|NA|TRBV6-1|TRBD1|TRBJ2-7
TGTGCCAGCACGCGGGACAGGGGGTCCTACGAGCAGTACTTC
CASTRDRGSYEQYF
>14|NA|TRBV9|NA|TRBJ2-7
TGTGCCAGCAGCGTTTGGGACTCAAGCGGCGAGCAGTACTTC
CASSVWDSSGEQYF
>15|NA|TRBV7-2|TRBD1|TRBJ2-7
TGTGCCAGCAGCTTCCGGGATACAGGGGGCTACGAGCAGTACTTC
CASSFRDTGGYEQYF
>16|NA|TRBV28|NA|TRBJ1-2
TGTGCCAGCAGTTTATCGAGCAGGGGTGGAAACTATGGCTACACCTTC
CASSLSSRGGNYGYTF
>14|NA|TRBV19|TRBD1|TRBJ1-1
TGTGCCAGTAGGGTGGGACAGGTGTCCGCTGAAGCTTTCTTT
CASRVGQVSAEAFF
>14|NA|TRBV9|NA|TRBJ2-3
TGTGCCAGCAACGAGGATGGTAGCACAGATACGCAGTATTTT
CASNEDGSTDTQYF
>13|NA|TRBV2|NA|TRBJ1-1
TGTGCCAGCAAGATGACCTTGAACACTGAAGCTTTCTTT
CASKMTLNTEAFF
>15|NA|TRBV11-3|NA|TRBJ2-7
TGTGCCAGCAGCCCCGAACGGTCACATCTTTACGAGCAGTACTTC
CASSPERSHLYEQYF
>15|NA|TRBV7-2|NA|TRBJ2-5
TGTGCCAGCAGCCCTCCGGGAGGGGGCGAAGAGACCCAGTACTTC
CASSPPGGGEETQYF
>15|once|TRBV7-9|NA|TRBJ1-3
TGTGCCAGCAGCTTAGAGGGTCGTAATGGAAACACCATATATTTT
CASSLEGRNGNTIYF
>17|NA|TRBV4-2|TRBD2|TRBJ2-1
TGTGCCAGCAGCCAAGACCAGCTAGCGGGAGTGCCGGATGAGCAGTTCTTC
CASSQDQLAGVPDEQFF